This passage covers 7 T cell receptor beta chains from one sample sequenced in a study of response to subunit inactivated influenza vaccine. TCRdb fed the RT-PCR reads into MiXCR, producing one record per CDR3 protein. The top ten clones hold roughly 10% of a sample with roughly 570,000 distinct CDR3 sequences, about 14% of them seen once. Sequencing was performed on PBMCs from blood, taken roughly 12 days after vaccination. Receptors originate from a man aged 45 to 65 who received an inactivated influenza vaccine.

This clonotype was recorded at least ten times. The rearrangement links TRBV7-8 to TRBJ2-1; 7 nucleotides agree with TRBD1. V lost 5 bases and J lost 7; bases outside the gene matches: 17. Germline V gives CDR1 SGHVS, CDR2 FQNEAQ. The CDR3 spans 17 residues. This CDR3 is CASSPHRGGGTVNEQFF. In DNA form, the CDR3 reads TGTGCCAGCAGCCCCCACAGAGGCGGTGGGACAGTGAATGAGCAGTTCTTC.

In its sample, this clonotype was seen a few times. This chain links TRBV11-2 with TRBJ2-7; no firm D call. CDR3 length: 13 residues. Trimming cost V 0 bases and J 4 bases, with 7 bases left between them. From germline, CDR1 is SGHAT and CDR2 FQNNGV. Here the CDR3 DNA reads TGTGCCAGCAGCTTAGACTGGGGTTACGAGCAGTACTTC. Amino acid sequence: CASSLDWGYEQYF.

The chain carries TRBV6-2 or TRBV6-3 and TRBJ2-7; 10 bases are a match to TRBD2. Germline V lookup: CDR1 MNHEY, CDR2 SVGEGT. CDR3 length equals 14 residues. With V trimmed by 7 bases and J by 3 bases, 6 bases remained unmatched. The CDR3 coding sequence is TGTGCCAGCAATAAGCGGGAGGGAATCTACGAGCAGTACTTC. As protein: CASNKREGIYEQYF.

The chain combines TRBV29-1 with TRBJ2-1, with 14 bases lining up with TRBD2. CDR3 length: 16 amino acids. Germline V gene lookup returns CDR1 SQVTM and CDR2 ANQGSEA. The trim removed 2 bases at V and 5 bases at J, leaving 5 bases unmatched. The CDR3 sequence: CSVEKGLAGVNNEQFF. The CDR3 nucleotides read TGCAGCGTTGAAAAGGGACTAGCGGGAGTAAACAATGAGCAGTTCTTC.

This clonotype was detected only a few times. The chain recombines TRBV12-3 or TRBV12-4 with TRBJ1-3; TRBD1 might be the D (5 bases). This CDR3 has 15 residues. Trimming cost V 1 base and J 2 bases, with 9 bases left between them. The CDR3 region is CASSLDTGPGNTIYF. CDR3 bases: TGTGCCAGCAGTTTAGATACAGGCCCTGGAAACACCATATATTTT.

This clonotype was seen repeatedly, ten times or more. CDR3 bases: TGTGCCAGCAGTTCCGGACACCAAAACACTGAAGCTTTCTTT. The encoded protein is CASSSGHQNTEAFF. The chain combines TRBV12-3 or TRBV12-4 with TRBJ1-1, with D possibly being TRBD1 (5 bases). With 4 bases removed from V and 2 bases from J, the gap between germline ends came to 11 bases. The CDR3 runs to 14 residues.

In this sample, this clonotype turned up a few times. The chain joins TRBV29-1 to TRBJ2-7; 9 bases align to TRBD1. V shed 4 bases and J 9 bases; nucleotides not matched to a gene: 10. The CDR3 sequence is 13 residues long. Germline CDR1 reads SQVTM; CDR2 reads ANQGSEA. The DNA for the CDR3 is TGCAGCGTTGTCCAGTCGACAGGGGGACGGCAGTACTTC. This sequence encodes CSVVQSTGGRQYF.